This TCR beta chain derives from a study of technical replicates of blood from several donors. The assay was immunoSEQ multiplex PCR, and TCRdb's table has in-frame clones only and misses some. The repertoire holds 78,000 or so clones, with around 91% as singletons. This clonotype was obtained from a human donor in good health. The sample consisted of T cells isolated from PBMCs.

For the CDR3, the DNA is TGCAGCGTTGAAGTACAGGGTAACTATGGCTACACCTTC. This codes for CSVEVQGNYGYTF. This chain links TRBV29-1 with TRBJ1-2, with D possibly matching TRBD1 (6 bases). The germline V and J ends were trimmed by 1 base and 1 base, with 7 bases remaining between them. The CDR3 sequence is 13 residues long. Germline values: CDR1 SQVTM, CDR2 ANQGSEA.